The rows below give T cell receptor beta chains drawn from one sample of a study of cytomegalovirus exposure and HLA in healthy donors. Method: immunoSEQ multiplex PCR; TCRdb's copy keeps in-frame clones and lacks some. Of some 170,000 clones in the sample, 75% to 85% were seen once. The material sequenced was PBMCs. The source is a woman between 18 and 30 years old in good health and CMV-seropositive. Each CDR3 is given with its conserved first and last residue. Each record gives: J gene, clone size, V gene, D gene, CDR3 protein, CDR3 DNA. A D gene is named only where the DNA matches it firmly. Rows give clone size only sometimes, using once, few, many, or a class for an expanded clone.

>TRBJ1-4|.|TRBV25-1|.
CASGIGVTNEKLFF
TGTGCCAGCGGGATAGGGGTCACTAATGAAAAACTGTTTTTT
>TRBJ1-1|.|TRBV5-6|.
CASSRRIAGAFF
TGTGCCAGCAGCCGGAGGATCGCCGGGGCTTTCTTT
>TRBJ2-1|.|TRBV7-2|TRBD1
CASSSDRGGYNEQFF
TGTGCCAGCAGCTCAGACAGGGGAGGCTACAATGAGCAGTTCTTC
>TRBJ2-1|.|TRBV4-3|TRBD2
CASSQIPIAGGLYNEQFF
TGCGCCAGCAGCCAAATACCTATAGCGGGGGGCCTCTACAATGAGCAGTTCTTC
>TRBJ1-3|few|TRBV6-6|TRBD1
CASSSDRVSGNTIYF
TGTGCCAGCAGCTCCGACAGGGTCTCTGGAAACACCATATATTTT
>TRBJ2-1|once|TRBV13|TRBD2
CASSLGLMVAGDNEQFF
TGTGCCAGCAGCTTAGGCCTCATGGTAGCGGGGGACAATGAGCAGTTCTTC
>TRBJ1-3|.|TRBV9|TRBD1
CASSAFAGTVTGNTIYF
TGTGCCAGCAGCGCATTCGCCGGGACAGTTACTGGAAACACCATATATTTT
>TRBJ1-4|once|TRBV4-1|TRBD1
CASSRTPGQVNEKLFF
TGCGCCAGCAGCCGGACCCCGGGACAGGTCAATGAAAAACTGTTTTTT
>TRBJ2-5|.|TRBV19|TRBD2
CASSMGGGWETQYF
TGTGCCAGTAGTATGGGCGGGGGATGGGAGACCCAGTACTTC
>TRBJ2-2|.|TRBV5-6|.
CASSFYGTNLNTGELFF
TGTGCCAGCAGCTTCTATGGGACAAATTTAAACACCGGGGAGCTGTTTTTT
>TRBJ2-2|.|TRBV28|TRBD1
CASSGTGDTGELFF
TGTGCCAGCAGCGGGACAGGGGACACCGGGGAGCTGTTTTTT
>TRBJ1-2|.|TRBV13|.
CASSLRQDEANYGYTF
TGTGCCAGCAGCCTAAGACAGGACGAAGCTAACTATGGCTACACCTTC
>TRBJ2-1|.|TRBV20-1|TRBD2
CSAWLAGEQFF
TGCAGTGCTTGGTTAGCGGGCGAGCAGTTCTTC
>TRBJ1-3|few|TRBV30|TRBD1
CAWSIQGVDTIYF
TGTGCCTGGAGTATCCAGGGGGTTGACACCATATATTTT
>TRBJ2-5|.|TRBV6-1|.
CAILGQTQETQYF
TGTGCCATTCTCGGACAGACACAAGAGACCCAGTACTTC
>TRBJ1-5|few|TRBV19|TRBD1
CASWETGSGQPQHF
TGTGCCAGTTGGGAGACAGGGTCGGGTCAGCCCCAGCATTTT
>TRBJ1-1|.|TRBV6-5|TRBD1
CASSSEGQGWTEAFF
TGTGCCAGCAGTTCCGAAGGACAGGGCTGGACTGAAGCTTTCTTT
>TRBJ2-1|.|TRBV5-1|TRBD2
CASSPTSVSSYNEQFF
TGCGCCAGCAGCCCGACTAGCGTTAGCTCCTACAATGAGCAGTTCTTC
>TRBJ1-3|.|TRBV7-2|.
CASSLALIGNTIYF
TGTGCCAGCAGCTTAGCGCTAATCGGAAACACCATATATTTT
>TRBJ2-1|many|TRBV4-3|.
CASSQGRGGTLNNEQFF
TGCGCCAGCAGCCAAGGAAGAGGCGGAACATTGAACAATGAGCAGTTCTTC
>TRBJ1-2|.|TRBV7-2|TRBD1
CASSFRDRGAGTF
TGTGCCAGCAGCTTCCGGGACAGGGGGGCGGGTACCTTC
>TRBJ2-2|.|TRBV9|TRBD2
CASSLRDYYTGELFF
TGTGCCAGCAGCCTTCGGGACTACTACACCGGGGAGCTGTTTTTT
>TRBJ2-7|.|TRBV7-9|.
CASSTTYEQYF
TGTGCCAGCAGCACTACCTACGAGCAGTACTTC
>TRBJ2-3|.|TRBV15|TRBD2
CATSSSSGSTDTQYF
TGTGCCACCAGCAGTTCTAGCGGAAGCACAGATACGCAGTATTTT
>TRBJ2-7|.|TRBV28|.
CASSRAGEQYF
TGTGCCAGTTCGCGGGCAGGCGAGCAGTACTTC